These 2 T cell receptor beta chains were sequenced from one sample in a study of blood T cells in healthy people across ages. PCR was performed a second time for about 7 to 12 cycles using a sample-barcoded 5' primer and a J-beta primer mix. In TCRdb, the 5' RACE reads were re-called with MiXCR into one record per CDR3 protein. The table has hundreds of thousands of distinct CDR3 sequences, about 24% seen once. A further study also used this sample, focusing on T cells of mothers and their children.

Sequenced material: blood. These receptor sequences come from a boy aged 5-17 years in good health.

CDR3 bases: TGTGCCAGCAGTTTAGGGACTAGCCTTTACAATGAGCAGTTCTTC. Translated: CASSLGTSLYNEQFF. This chain joins TRBV27 and TRBJ2-5; 9 positions match TRBD2. The DNA end favors TRBJ2-1, so the J call may be wrong. Germline V gene data show CDR1 as MNHEY and CDR2 as SMNVEV (reference sequence). CDR3 length: 15 residues.

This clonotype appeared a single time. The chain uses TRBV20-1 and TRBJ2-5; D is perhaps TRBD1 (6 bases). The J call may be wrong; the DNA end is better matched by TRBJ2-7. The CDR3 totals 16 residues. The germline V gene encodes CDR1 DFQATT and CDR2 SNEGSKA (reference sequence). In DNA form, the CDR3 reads TGCAGTGCTAGAGGAGGGATGGGACACATGGTCTACGAGCAGTACTTC. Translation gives CSARGGMGHMVYEQYF.